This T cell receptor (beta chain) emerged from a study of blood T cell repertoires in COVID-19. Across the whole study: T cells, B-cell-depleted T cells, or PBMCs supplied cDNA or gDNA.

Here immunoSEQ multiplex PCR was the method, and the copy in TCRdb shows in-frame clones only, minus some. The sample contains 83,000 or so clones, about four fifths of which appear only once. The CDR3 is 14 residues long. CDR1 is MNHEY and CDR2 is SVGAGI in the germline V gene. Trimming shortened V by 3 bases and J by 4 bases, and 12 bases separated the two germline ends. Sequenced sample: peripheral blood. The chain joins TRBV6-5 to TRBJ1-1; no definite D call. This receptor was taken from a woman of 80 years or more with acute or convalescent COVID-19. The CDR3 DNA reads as TGTGCCAGCAGTTATACCGTACAGTTCACTGAAGCTTTCTTT. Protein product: CASSYTVQFTEAFF.